Following are 4 T cell receptor beta chains from one sample sequenced in a study of blood T cell dynamics during melanoma immunotherapy (TCRdb year 2020). Libraries were prepared through the immunoSEQ multiplex PCR assay. The table comes from immuneACCESS by way of TCRdb, which keeps in-frame sequences with V and J called. Part of the clones is missing from these tables; in studies checked, under half for an unresolved V gene and the rest for unknown reasons. This sample lists roughly 9,400 clones; about 87% were detected once. The top ten constitute roughly 32% of the sample. The time point label here, explained by the study, means: pre-treatment baseline. The source material was blood, sampled from a patient treated with checkpoint blockade. The receptors stem from a human donor with melanoma.

The gene calls are TRBV2 and TRBJ2-1; 8 bases match TRBD2. The CDR3 runs 15 residues. The germline CDR1 and CDR2 sequences are SNHLY and FYNNEI. With V trimmed by 6 bases and J by 1 base, 5 bases remained unmatched. The CDR3 region has the DNA TGTGCCAGCAGCGAACGGGGGGGGTCCTACAATGAGCAGTTCTTC. Its protein product is CASSERGGSYNEQFF.

The V gene is TRBV18, the J gene TRBJ2-5; 11 bases are a match to TRBD2. The germline gives CDR1 KGHSH, CDR2 LQKENI. The CDR3 has 15 residues. V trimming: 4 bases; J trimming: 2 bases; junction bases outside the gene matches: 3. The CDR3 sequence is CASSRGLADQETQYF. CDR3 sequence (DNA): TGTGCCAGCTCACGGGGACTAGCGGATCAAGAGACCCAGTACTTC.

This sequence joins TRBV5-8 and TRBJ2-7; no firm D call. The germline V gene encodes CDR1 SGHTS and CDR2 YDEGEE. With 0 bases removed from V and 3 bases from J, the gap between germline ends came to 4 bases. The CDR3 is 12 amino acids. CDR3 bases: TGTGCCAGCAGCTTGGACGACTACGAGCAGTACTTC. Protein product: CASSLDDYEQYF.

Concerning this clone itself: This CDR3 is also generated by other DNA sequences in the sample. The chain combines TRBV18 with TRBJ2-5; no clear D. V dropped 1 base and J dropped 5 bases, with 5 bases sitting between them. The CDR3 is 12 amino acids. Germline CDR1 and CDR2: KGHSH and LQKENI. DNA of the CDR3: TGTGCCAGCTCACCACTGGGGGAGACCCAGTACTTC. Its translation: CASSPLGETQYF.